This TCR beta chain stems from a study of T cells in Graves' hyperthyroidism and ophthalmopathy. Study-wide results and limits: Ophthalmopathy and stable hyperthyroidism were separated by a 13 V-J model.

Looked up from germline, CDR1 is SQVTM and CDR2 is ANQGSEA. The CDR3 spans 15 residues. V trimming: 5 bases; J trimming: 1 base; junction bases outside the gene matches: 9. Lactation, pregnancy, other autoimmune disease or uncontrolled infection led to exclusion of patients. The sample holds a few counts of this clonotype. Its target is unknown. From RNA transcripts, TCR beta CDR3 regions were amplified. During a first-round RT-PCR of the TCR CDR3, the HTBI primer set was used. MiXCR, run by TCRdb on the multiplex PCR reads, gives a single entry per CDR3 protein. The sample comprises some 250,000 distinct CDR3 sequences, roughly 15% of which are singletons, and over 30% rests with the top ten.

This sequence originates from a woman aged 45 to 65 with Graves' hyperthyroidism that later progressed to Graves' ophthalmopathy. The chain combines TRBV29-1 with TRBJ2-5, with TRBD2 matching 8 bases. What was sequenced was blood. The CDR3 region is CSVPPVAGSQETQYF. CDR3 sequence (DNA): TGCAGCGTTCCCCCCGTAGCGGGGAGCCAAGAGACCCAGTACTTC.